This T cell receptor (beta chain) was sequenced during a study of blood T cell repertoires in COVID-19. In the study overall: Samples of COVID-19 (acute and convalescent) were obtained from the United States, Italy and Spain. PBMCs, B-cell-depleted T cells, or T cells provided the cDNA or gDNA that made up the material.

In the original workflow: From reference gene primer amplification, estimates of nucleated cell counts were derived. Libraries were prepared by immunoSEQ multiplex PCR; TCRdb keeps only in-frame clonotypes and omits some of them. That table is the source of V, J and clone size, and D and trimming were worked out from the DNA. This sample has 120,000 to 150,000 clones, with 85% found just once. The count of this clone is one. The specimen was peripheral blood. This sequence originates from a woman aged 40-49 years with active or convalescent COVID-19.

The CDR3 protein is CASSPQGPRPQHF. DNA for the CDR3: TGTGCCAGCAGTCCACAGGGTCCCCGGCCCCAGCATTTT. This chain connects TRBV28 to TRBJ1-5; tentatively, D is TRBD1 (6 bases). The germline V and J ends were trimmed by 5 bases and 9 bases, with 14 bases remaining between them. From germline, CDR1 is MDHEN and CDR2 SYDVKM. There are 13 residues in the CDR3.